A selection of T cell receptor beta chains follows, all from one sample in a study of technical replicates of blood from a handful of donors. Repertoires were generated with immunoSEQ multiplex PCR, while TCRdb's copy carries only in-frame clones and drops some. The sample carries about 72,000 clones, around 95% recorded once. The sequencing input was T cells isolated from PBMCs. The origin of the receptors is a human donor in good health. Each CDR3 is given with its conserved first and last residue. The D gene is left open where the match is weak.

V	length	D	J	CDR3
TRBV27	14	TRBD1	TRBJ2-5	CASSTGGPEETQYF
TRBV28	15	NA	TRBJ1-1	CASRPNGRGITEAFF
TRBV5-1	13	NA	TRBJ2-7	CASSLGAAYEQYF
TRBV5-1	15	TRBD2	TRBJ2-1	CASSLATSGANEQFF
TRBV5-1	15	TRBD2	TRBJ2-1	CASSLEGLEFSFVFF
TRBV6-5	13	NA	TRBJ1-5	CASTTGSNQPQHF
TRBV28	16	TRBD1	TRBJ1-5	CASSSSPGTDNQPQHF
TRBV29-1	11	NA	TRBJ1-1	CGGRADTEAFF
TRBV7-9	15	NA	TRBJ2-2	CASSLLGLDTGELFF
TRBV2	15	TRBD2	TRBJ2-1	CASRTGTSPYNEQFF
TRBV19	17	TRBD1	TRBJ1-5	CASSPQGAEMLDQPQHF
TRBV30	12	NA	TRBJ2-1	CAWSRTAGEQFF
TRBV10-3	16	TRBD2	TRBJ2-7	CAISELAGGISYEQYF
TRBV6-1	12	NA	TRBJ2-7	CASRVQAYEQYF
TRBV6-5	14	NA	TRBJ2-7	CASRLRQEPYEQYF
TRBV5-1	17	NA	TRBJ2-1	CASSLTTGLGIYNEQFF
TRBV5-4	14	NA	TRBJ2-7	CASSLGGGFYEQYF
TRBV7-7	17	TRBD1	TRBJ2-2	CASSPGTGVPLERELFF
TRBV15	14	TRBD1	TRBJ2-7	CATSRAGQGYEQYF
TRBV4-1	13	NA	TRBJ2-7	CASSPKRGYEQYF
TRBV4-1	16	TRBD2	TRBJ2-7	CASSQGLAGPTYEQYF
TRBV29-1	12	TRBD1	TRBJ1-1	CSASTGLRGGFF
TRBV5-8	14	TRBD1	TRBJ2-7	CASSWGQGGDEQYF
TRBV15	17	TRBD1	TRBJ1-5	CATSRDGGTGGNQPQHF
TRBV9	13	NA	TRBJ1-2	CASSAGANYGYTF
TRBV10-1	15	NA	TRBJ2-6	CASSESGTGANVLTF
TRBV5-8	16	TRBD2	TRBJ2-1	CASSRASSGYYNEQFF
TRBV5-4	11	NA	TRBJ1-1	CASTQGLEAFF
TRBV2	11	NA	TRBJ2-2	CASTYTGELFF
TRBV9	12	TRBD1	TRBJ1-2	CASSVGQGGYTF
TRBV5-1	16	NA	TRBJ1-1	CASSWGGPSGVTEAFF
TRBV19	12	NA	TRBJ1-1	CASTPMGGGAFF
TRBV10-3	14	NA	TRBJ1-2	CAISESGNDYGYTF
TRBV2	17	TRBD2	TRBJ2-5	CASMASGSWAGEETQYF
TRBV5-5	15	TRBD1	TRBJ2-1	CASSPRDSSYNEQFF
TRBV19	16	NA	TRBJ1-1	CARLLSVWQGDTEAFF
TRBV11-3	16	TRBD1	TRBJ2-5	CASSPLGQGGQETQYF
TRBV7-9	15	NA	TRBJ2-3	CASSLGLQGMDTQYF
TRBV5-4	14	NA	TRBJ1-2	CASSFFGDIYGYTF
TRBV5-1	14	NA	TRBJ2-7	CASTSGDGTYEQYF
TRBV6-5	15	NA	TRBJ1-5	CASSFLGQLNQPQHF
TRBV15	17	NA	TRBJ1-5	CATSGTFSGPPMVPQHF
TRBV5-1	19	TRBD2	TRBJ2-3	CASSLALAGGLVGTDTQYF
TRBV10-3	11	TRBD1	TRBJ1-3	CAISRGVTIYF
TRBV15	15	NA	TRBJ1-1	CATSRGGVENTEAFF
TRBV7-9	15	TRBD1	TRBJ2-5	CASQKRDSRQETQYF
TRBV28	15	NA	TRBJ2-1	CASSLTTIAYNEQFF
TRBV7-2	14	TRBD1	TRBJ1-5	CASSWTGAGQPQHF
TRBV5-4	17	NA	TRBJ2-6	CASTGQLRFSGANVLTF
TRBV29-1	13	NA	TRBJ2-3	CSVEGGTADTQYF
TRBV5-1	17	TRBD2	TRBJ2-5	CASSLILTSGSGETQYF
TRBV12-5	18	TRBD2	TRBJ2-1	CASGLIGTSGHPYNEQFF
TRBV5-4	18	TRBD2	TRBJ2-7	CASSLSRWTSGGKGKQYF
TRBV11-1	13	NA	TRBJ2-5	CASSLSIRETQYF
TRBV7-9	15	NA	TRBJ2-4	CASSLDSAPKNIQYF
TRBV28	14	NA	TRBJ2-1	CASSSPGSYNEQFF
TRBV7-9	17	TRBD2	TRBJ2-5	CASRDTSVSQLRETQYF
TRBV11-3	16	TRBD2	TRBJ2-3	CASSLVSGGRTDTQYF